The T cell receptor beta chain described here comes from a study of blood T cell repertoires in COVID-19. Study in general: Sites across the United States, Italy and Spain contributed samples from acute and convalescent COVID-19. Sources were T cells, B-cell-depleted T cells, or PBMCs; the material itself was cDNA or gDNA.

Study processing details: Researchers report that nucleated cell counts were estimated from reference gene primer amplification. Data came from immunoSEQ multiplex PCR; TCRdb stores just in-frame clones and leaves some out. D and trimming come from the DNA, and the V and J calls and clone size come from that table. The data contain hundreds of thousands of clones, 70% to 90% of them seen just once; the ten biggest clones take up about 1%. Recovered status in Cohort 3 required two negative PCRs, clearance, or symptom resolution. J was trimmed by 4 bases and V by 3 bases; bases with no gene match: 7. The CDR3 runs to 17 residues. CDR1 is SGHVS and CDR2 is FQNEAQ in the germline V gene.

This clonotype originated in a woman younger than 45 who had recovered from COVID-19. The source material was PBMCs or T cells enriched from blood (not recorded which). The chain carries TRBV7-8 and TRBJ2-3; TRBD2 aligns across 13 bases. The CDR3 coding sequence is TGTGCCAGCAGCTTTACTAGCGGGGGGGCGGATGCAGATACGCAGTATTTT. Protein: CASSFTSGGADADTQYF.